The 14 T cell receptor beta chains below come from one sample, sequenced in a study of Ad26.COV2.S vaccination and SARS-CoV-2 variants. Treatment in this sample: some 19 received Ad26.COV2.S at low or high dose, single or two shots; 5 received placebo; per-sample allocation not given. At day 63 after the first vaccine or placebo injection, samples were drawn. Some clones are missing from TCRdb's copy, which holds only in-frame ones; the method was immunoSEQ multiplex PCR. The data contain around 300,000 clones, roughly 88% of them singletons. This specimen consisted of peripheral blood, obtained in a trial of Ad26.COV2.S vaccine versus placebo. These receptors came from a person between 18 and 65 years old who received the Ad26.COV2.S COVID-19 vaccine or a placebo.

This rearrangement joins TRBV6-5 to TRBJ1-5; possible D gene TRBD1, 5 bases. The CDR3 contains 15 residues. Germline lookup yields CDR1 MNHEY and CDR2 SVGAGI. Trimming removed 6 bases from V and 1 base from J, with 13 bases in between. CDR3 in DNA: TGTGCCAGCAGGGATCCTTCAGGGAGCAATCAGCCCCAGCATTTT. This gives the protein CASRDPSGSNQPQHF.

This clone showed up just a few times. The rearrangement joins TRBV7-9 to TRBJ2-1; the D gene is possibly TRBD1 (5 bases). Per germline, CDR1 SEHNR and CDR2 FQNEAQ (reference sequence). Trimming pared 5 bases from V and 7 bases from J, leaving 12 bases between. The CDR3 has 13 residues. Written as DNA, the CDR3 is TGTGCCAGCAGCAGGCAGGGTAGGAATGAGCAGTTCTTC. This encodes CASSRQGRNEQFF.

The rearrangement joins TRBV14 to TRBJ2-2; 7 positions match TRBD1. This CDR3 is 16 amino acids long. After removal of 4 bases from V and 4 bases from J, the junction contained 9 bases not matched to a gene. The V gene's germline CDR1 is SGHDN and CDR2 FVKESK. The CDR3 here is CASSRDLQGFTGELFF. The CDR3, as DNA: TGTGCCAGCAGCCGAGATCTACAGGGGTTCACCGGGGAGCTGTTTTTT.

The rearrangement uses TRBV9 and TRBJ2-3; D gene ambiguous. The CDR3 totals 12 residues. Trimming took 4 bases from V and 1 from J, leaving 4 bases between them. Germline assignment: CDR1 SGDLS and CDR2 YYNGEE. Written as DNA, the CDR3 is TGTGCCAGCAGCTCAGGCACAGATACGCAGTATTTT. It is translated as CASSSGTDTQYF.

The gene calls are TRBV24-1 and TRBJ2-3; the D gene is possibly TRBD2 (5 bases). Germline CDR1 is KGHDR and CDR2 is SFDVKD. The CDR3 consists of 13 residues. Trimming stripped 7 bases from V and 1 base from J, with 8 bases between. The CDR3 loop is CATREAGTDTQYF. Here the CDR3 DNA reads TGTGCCACCAGGGAGGCCGGCACAGATACGCAGTATTTT.

The chain joins TRBV27 to TRBJ1-2; 12 bases align to TRBD1. Germline CDR1 and CDR2: MNHEY and SMNVEV (reference sequence). The V gene end was trimmed by 8 bases and the J gene end by 4 bases; junction bases not matched to a gene: 14. This CDR3 contains 17 residues. The CDR3 DNA reads TGTGCCAGCGGACCCGGGACAGGGGGCGCCGCGACCTATGGCTACACCTTC. Translating gives CASGPGTGGAATYGYTF.

The gene calls are TRBV5-8 and TRBJ2-1; D is undetermined. CDR1 and CDR2 from the germline V gene are SGHTS and YDEGEE. Trimming shortened V by 4 bases and J by 5 bases, and 7 bases separated the two germline ends. The CDR3 runs 12 residues. The CDR3 nucleotides are TGTGCCAGCAGCCTGATGAACAATGAGCAGTTCTTC. Translating gives CASSLMNNEQFF.

The rearrangement uses TRBV7-2 and TRBJ2-3; 8 bases are a match to TRBD2. Germline V gene data show CDR1 as SGHTA and CDR2 as FQGNSA. The junction had 15 bases not matched to a gene; V was cut back by 11 bases and J by 5 bases. The CDR3 has 15 amino acids. CDR3 loop: CAALPLAEVRDTQYF. CDR3 DNA: TGTGCCGCCCTTCCACTAGCGGAAGTGAGAGATACGCAGTATTTT.

Here the CDR3 DNA reads TGTGCCAGCAGGAAACGCGGGGGACCATACAATGAGCAGTTCTTC. This encodes CASRKRGGPYNEQFF. The chain carries TRBV27 and TRBJ2-1; 7 bases align to TRBD2. Trimming at V came to 6 bases and at J to 4 bases, leaving 9 bases not matched to a gene. CDR3 size: 15 residues. Looked up from germline, CDR1 is MNHEY and CDR2 is SMNVEV (reference sequence).

In this sample, this clone turned up once. The V call is TRBV4-1, the J call TRBJ2-4; D uncertain. Germline V gene lookup returns CDR1 MGHRA and CDR2 YSYEKL. This CDR3 region has 17 residues. The V and J ends lost 2 bases and 0 bases respectively, with 14 bases between them. CDR3 sequence: CASSQPREGLAKNIQYF. The CDR3 DNA reads TGCGCCAGCAGCCAACCAAGGGAAGGCCTAGCCAAAAACATTCAGTACTTC.

The V call is TRBV7-6, the J call TRBJ1-2; possibly TRBD1 for D (5 bases). CDR1 is SGHVS, CDR2 FNYEAQ, per germline. The V gene lost 1 base and the J gene lost 0 bases, with 9 bases spanning the gap. CDR3 length equals 15 residues. The CDR3 region has the DNA TGTGCCAGCAGCTTAGGAGGGGATGCTAACTATGGCTACACCTTC. This codes for CASSLGGDANYGYTF. Full variable domain (outside the CDR3, taken from reference TRBV7-6 and TRBJ1-2): GAGVSQSPRYKVTKRGQDVALRCDPISGHVSLYWYRQALGQGPEFLTYFNYEAQQDKSGLPNDRFSAERPEGSISTLTIQRTEQRDSAMYRCASSLGGDANYGYTFGSGTRLTVV.

The chain joins TRBV4-2 to TRBJ1-1; no firm D call. CDR1 and CDR2 (germline): LGHNA, YNFKEQ. V was cut by 6 bases and J by 2 bases, with 16 bases left in between. This CDR3 contains 15 residues. The CDR3 DNA is TGTGCCAGCAGTCCCTTGGCAGCTTCTAACACTGAAGCTTTCTTT. Protein sequence: CASSPLAASNTEAFF.

The chain uses TRBV6-1 and TRBJ2-7, with 7 positions matching TRBD2. The CDR3 has 15 residues. The germline gives CDR1 MNHNS, CDR2 SASEGT. Germline trimming cut 0 bases from V and 6 bases from J; bases unmatched to any gene: 8. CDR3 protein: CASSEAVSGIREQYV. In DNA, the CDR3 is TGTGCCAGCAGTGAAGCTGTAAGCGGGATTCGCGAGCAGTACGTC.

V and J are TRBV7-2 and TRBJ1-2, with a possible D match to TRBD1 (5 bases). V lost 3 bases to trimming and J lost 7 bases, with 12 bases between them. CDR1 is SGHTA and CDR2 is FQGNSA in the germline V gene. The CDR3 extends over 13 amino acids. The CDR3 sequence is CASSFRDSLGYTF. CDR3 in DNA: TGTGCCAGCAGCTTTAGGGACTCCCTTGGCTACACCTTC.